These T cell receptor beta chains were read from a single sample in a study of cytomegalovirus exposure and HLA in healthy donors. This table comes from immunoSEQ multiplex PCR, and its TCRdb copy is limited to in-frame clones, with some not included. Of 140,000 or so clones in the sample, almost 80% were seen once. Sequenced material: PBMCs. Receptors originate from a woman aged 25 to 45 in good health and CMV-seronegative. CDR3s include the opening cysteine and the closing phenylalanine or tryptophan. A D gene is named only where the DNA matches it firmly. Clone size, where shown, is once, few, many, or a class for clones that have expanded.

J: TRBJ1-1; D: TRBD1; size: .; V: TRBV2; CDR3: CASSESRTGSTEAFF; DNA: TGTGCCAGCAGTGAGAGTAGGACAGGGAGCACTGAAGCTTTCTTT
J: TRBJ1-5; D: .; size: few; V: TRBV6-1; CDR3: CASSSPNQPQHF; DNA: TGTGCCAGCAGTAGCCCTAATCAGCCCCAGCATTTT
J: TRBJ2-7; D: .; size: .; V: TRBV7-8; CDR3: CASNPTARGRNEQYF; DNA: TGTGCCAGCAACCCCACAGCCCGGGGTAGAAACGAGCAGTACTTC
J: TRBJ1-5; D: .; size: .; V: TRBV5-6; CDR3: CASSFGSNQPQHF; DNA: TGTGCCAGCAGCTTCGGTAGCAATCAGCCCCAGCATTTT
J: TRBJ1-3; D: .; size: .; V: TRBV7-8; CDR3: CASSLAVASGNTIYF; DNA: TGTGCCAGCAGCTTAGCCGTAGCCTCTGGAAACACCATATATTTT
J: TRBJ2-3; D: TRBD1; size: few; V: TRBV19; CDR3: CASSSRGGGQGTDTQYF; DNA: TGTGCCAGTAGTTCACGAGGGGGGGGACAGGGGACAGATACGCAGTATTTT
J: TRBJ2-4; D: .; size: .; V: TRBV6-4; CDR3: CASSRQTLAKNIQYF; DNA: TGTGCCAGCAGCCGACAGACACTAGCCAAAAACATTCAGTACTTC
J: TRBJ1-2; D: .; size: .; V: TRBV5-4; CDR3: CASSLGQTANYGYTF; DNA: TGTGCCAGCAGCCTAGGACAGACAGCTAACTATGGCTACACCTTC
J: TRBJ1-2; D: .; size: .; V: TRBV21-1; CDR3: CASSPRLDRGDYGYTF; DNA: TGTGCCAGCAGCCCCCGCCTTGACAGGGGGGACTATGGCTACACCTTC
J: TRBJ2-7; D: TRBD1; size: .; V: TRBV5-5; CDR3: CASSFSDPGTGHEQYF; DNA: TGTGCCAGCAGCTTTTCGGACCCCGGGACAGGCCACGAGCAGTACTTC
J: TRBJ2-3; D: .; size: .; V: TRBV7-8; CDR3: CASSHRRGHQDTQYF; DNA: TGTGCCAGCAGCCACAGACGAGGGCATCAAGATACGCAGTATTTT
J: TRBJ2-1; D: TRBD2; size: .; V: TRBV15; CDR3: CATSRPPGGVYNEQFF; DNA: TGTGCCACCAGCAGACCTCCGGGGGGGGTGTACAATGAGCAGTTCTTC
J: TRBJ1-3; D: .; size: .; V: TRBV11-2; CDR3: CASSLVRQGNTIYF; DNA: TGTGCCAGCAGCTTAGTGCGGCAGGGAAACACCATATATTTT
J: TRBJ1-1; D: .; size: .; V: TRBV5-1; CDR3: CASSFLGQGLNTEAFF; DNA: TGCGCCAGCAGCTTCTTGGGGCAGGGGTTGAACACTGAAGCTTTCTTT
J: TRBJ2-6; D: .; size: once; V: TRBV15; CDR3: CATSRESRVAGANVLTF; DNA: TGTGCCACCAGCAGAGAGTCCCGGGTAGCTGGGGCCAACGTCCTGACTTTC
J: TRBJ1-1; D: TRBD1; size: .; V: TRBV2; CDR3: CASKGQGALMNTEAFF; DNA: TGTGCCAGCAAGGGACAGGGGGCACTGATGAACACTGAAGCTTTCTTT
J: TRBJ2-1; D: TRBD1; size: few; V: TRBV19; CDR3: CASSPGTGGGSNEQFF; DNA: TGTGCCAGTAGTCCCGGGACAGGGGGCGGTAGCAATGAGCAGTTCTTC
J: TRBJ2-1; D: .; size: .; V: TRBV5-8; CDR3: CASSVSRGAAYNEQFF; DNA: TGTGCCAGCAGCGTGTCCCGGGGGGCCGCCTACAATGAGCAGTTCTTC
J: TRBJ1-4; D: .; size: .; V: TRBV2; CDR3: CASEPLPRTNEKLFF; DNA: TGTGCCAGCGAACCGCTACCGCGGACTAATGAAAAACTGTTTTTT
J: TRBJ1-2; D: .; size: .; V: TRBV5-5; CDR3: CASSQTQGRDYGYTF; DNA: TGTGCCAGCAGCCAGACCCAGGGGCGGGACTATGGCTACACCTTC
J: TRBJ1-3; D: .; size: .; V: TRBV19; CDR3: CASSISSGNTIYF; DNA: TGTGCCAGTAGTATCTCCTCTGGAAACACCATATATTTT
J: TRBJ2-7; D: TRBD1; size: .; V: TRBV6-5; CDR3: CASSYFGTGEHEQYF; DNA: TGTGCCAGCAGTTATTTTGGGACAGGGGAACACGAGCAGTACTTC
J: TRBJ1-2; D: .; size: .; V: TRBV29-1; CDR3: CSVEDQGIDYGYTF; DNA: TGCAGCGTTGAAGATCAGGGTATTGACTATGGCTACACCTTC